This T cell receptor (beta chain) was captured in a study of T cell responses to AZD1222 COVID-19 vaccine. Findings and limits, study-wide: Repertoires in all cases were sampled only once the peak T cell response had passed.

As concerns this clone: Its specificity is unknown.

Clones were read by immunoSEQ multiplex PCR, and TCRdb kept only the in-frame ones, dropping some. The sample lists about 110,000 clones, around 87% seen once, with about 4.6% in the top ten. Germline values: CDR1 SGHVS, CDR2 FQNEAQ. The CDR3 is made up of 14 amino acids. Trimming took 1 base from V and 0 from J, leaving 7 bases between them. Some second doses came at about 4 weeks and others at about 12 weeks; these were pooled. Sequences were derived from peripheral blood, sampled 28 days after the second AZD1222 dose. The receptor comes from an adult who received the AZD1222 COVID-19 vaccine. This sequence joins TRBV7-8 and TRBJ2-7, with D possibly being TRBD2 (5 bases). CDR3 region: CASSLGLISYEQYF. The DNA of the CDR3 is TGTGCCAGCAGCTTAGGACTAATCTCCTACGAGCAGTACTTC.